These 9 T cell receptor beta chains were sequenced from one sample in a study of shared clonotypes between healthy human individuals. The protocol was immunoSEQ multiplex PCR, while the TCRdb copy is restricted to in-frame clones and leaves out a portion. The table lists around 2.5 million clones, 80% to 95% of them singletons. The sample taken for sequencing was naive CD4+ T cells from PBMCs. As to subset: CD45RA+ positively selected. The receptors were sampled from a man aged 18 to 30 in good health. Some clones in this sample may be carry-over from other donors' samples.

The sample holds one count of this clone. The chain is built from TRBV6-6 and TRBJ2-7, with D possibly matching TRBD2 (5 bases). The CDR3 consists of 15 residues. V lost 5 bases and J 2 bases, leaving 16 bases between the germline ends. CDR1 and CDR2 (germline): MNHNY, SVGAGI (reference sequence). Here the CDR3 reads CASSLRDSPPYEQYF. The CDR3 DNA follows: TGTGCCAGCAGTCTTCGGGATTCCCCCCCCTACGAGCAGTACTTC.

This clone has only one observation. The chain uses TRBV27 and TRBJ1-2; 7 bases align to TRBD1. CDR1 MNHEY and CDR2 SMNVEV come from the germline V gene (reference sequence). This CDR3 has 14 residues. Unmatched junction bases numbered 7, after V lost 5 bases and J lost 4 bases. The CDR3 is CASSIFRDSYGYTF. For the CDR3, the DNA is TGTGCCAGCAGTATCTTCCGGGACAGCTATGGCTACACCTTC.

The CDR3 region is CASSFASGIYNEQFF. For the CDR3, the DNA is TGTGCCAGCAGTTTCGCTAGCGGAATCTACAATGAGCAGTTCTTC. V and J are TRBV27 and TRBJ2-1, with 7 bases matching TRBD2. This CDR3 has 15 amino acids. CDR1 is MNHEY and CDR2 is SMNVEV in the germline V gene (reference sequence). V shed 3 bases, J shed 3 bases, and the junction held 5 bases outside the gene matches.

The gene calls are TRBV7-3 and TRBJ2-7; the match to TRBD2 covers 9 bases. V gave up 5 bases and J gave up 3 bases; unmatched junction bases: 17. The CDR3 contains 18 residues. Per the germline V gene, CDR1 is SGHTA and CDR2 is FQGTGA. The CDR3 DNA follows: TGTGCCAGCAGCCGTCGGGGGGCGTCGGGACTAGCAGACTACGAGCAGTACTTC. Translation: CASSRRGASGLADYEQYF.

The chain combines TRBV25-1 with TRBJ2-2, with 9 bases fitting TRBD1. Looked up from germline, CDR1 is MGHDK and CDR2 is SYGVNS. V gave up 3 bases and J gave up 4 bases; unmatched junction bases: 12. This CDR3 has 18 amino acids. The CDR3: CASSETQGASLGTGELFF. CDR3 bases: TGTGCCAGCAGTGAGACACAGGGGGCGAGTTTAGGCACCGGGGAGCTGTTTTTT.

This clone has only a few counts. The V and J genes are TRBV19 and TRBJ2-7, with no clear D. The CDR3 is 11 amino acids. Trimming shortened V by 1 base and J by 7 bases, and 5 bases separated the two germline ends. CDR1 LNHDA and CDR2 SQIVND come from the germline V gene (reference sequence). The CDR3 DNA is TGTGCCAGTAGTATAGCGCAAGAGCAGTACTTC. Its translation is CASSIAQEQYF.

This clone was seen once. V and J are TRBV5-1 and TRBJ2-7; 9 bases are shared with TRBD2. Germline assignment: CDR1 SGHRS and CDR2 YFSETQ. V shed 4 bases, J shed 4 bases, and the junction held 18 bases outside the gene matches. The CDR3 consists of 18 residues. The CDR3 reads CASSRLPRLAGMSYEQYF. CDR3 nucleotide sequence: TGCGCCAGCAGCCGTCTCCCTCGGCTAGCGGGAATGTCGTACGAGCAGTACTTC.

This clone was recorded only once. J is TRBJ2-3 and V is TRBV19; D not certain. The CDR3 is 11 amino acids. Germline V gene lookup returns CDR1 LNHDA and CDR2 SQIVND (reference sequence). V lost 11 bases to trimming and J lost 12 bases, with 18 bases between them. CDR3 DNA sequence: TGTGCCTCTCAGACCGGGCCAGTACAGTATTTT. Translating it yields CASQTGPVQYF. Filled out from reference TRBV19 and TRBJ2-3, the complete variable domain reads DGGITQSPKYLFRKEGQNVTLSCEQNLNHDAMYWYRQDPGQGLRLIYYSQIVNDFQKGDIAEGYSVSREKKESFPLTVTSAQKNPTAFYLCASQTGPVQYFGPGTRLTVL.

This clone has only one observation. This sequence joins TRBV28 and TRBJ1-2; D is possibly TRBD1 (5 bases). CDR1 and CDR2 (germline): MDHEN, SYDVKM. The germline V and J ends were trimmed by 5 bases and 0 bases, with 10 bases remaining between them. There are 14 residues in the CDR3. CDR3 nucleotides: TGTGCCAGCAGTGGGGGGAGTCCTAACTATGGCTACACCTTC. It codes for CASSGGSPNYGYTF.